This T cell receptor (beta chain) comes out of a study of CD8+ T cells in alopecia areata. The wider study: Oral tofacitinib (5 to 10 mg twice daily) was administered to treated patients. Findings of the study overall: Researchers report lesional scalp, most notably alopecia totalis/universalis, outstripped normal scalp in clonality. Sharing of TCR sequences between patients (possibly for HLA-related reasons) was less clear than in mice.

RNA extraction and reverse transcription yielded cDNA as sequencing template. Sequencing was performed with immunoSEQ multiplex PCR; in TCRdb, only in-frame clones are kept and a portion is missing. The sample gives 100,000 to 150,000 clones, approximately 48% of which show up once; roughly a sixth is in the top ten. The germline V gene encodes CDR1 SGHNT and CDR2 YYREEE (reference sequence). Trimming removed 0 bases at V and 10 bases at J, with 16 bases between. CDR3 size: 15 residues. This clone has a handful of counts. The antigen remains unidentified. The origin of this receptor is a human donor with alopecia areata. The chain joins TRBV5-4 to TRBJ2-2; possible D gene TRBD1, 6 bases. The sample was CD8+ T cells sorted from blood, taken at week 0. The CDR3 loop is CASSLAQGESVELFF. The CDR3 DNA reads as TGTGCCAGCAGCTTGGCACAGGGAGAATCCGTGGAGCTGTTTTTT.